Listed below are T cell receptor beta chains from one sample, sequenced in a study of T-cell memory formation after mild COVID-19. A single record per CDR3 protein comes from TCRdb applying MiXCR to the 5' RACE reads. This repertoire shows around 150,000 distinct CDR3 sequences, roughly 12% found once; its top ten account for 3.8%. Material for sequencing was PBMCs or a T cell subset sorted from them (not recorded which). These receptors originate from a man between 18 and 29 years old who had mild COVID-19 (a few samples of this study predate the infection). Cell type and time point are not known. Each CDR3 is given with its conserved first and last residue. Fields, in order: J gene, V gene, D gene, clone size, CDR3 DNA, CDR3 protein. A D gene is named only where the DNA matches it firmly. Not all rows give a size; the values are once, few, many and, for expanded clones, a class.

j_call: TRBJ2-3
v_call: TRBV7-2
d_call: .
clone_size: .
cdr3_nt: TGTGCCAGCAGCTTAGCGGCGGGCCAGTCCACAGATACGCAGTATTTT
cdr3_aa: CASSLAAGQSTDTQYF

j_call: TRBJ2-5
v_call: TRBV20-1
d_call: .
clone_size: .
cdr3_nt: TGCAGTGCTCGGCGACGACAGGGAGGGTGGGAGACCCAGTACTTC
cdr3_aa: CSARRRQGGWETQYF

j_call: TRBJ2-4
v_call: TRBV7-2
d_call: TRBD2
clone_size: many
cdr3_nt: TGTGCCAGCAGCTTTAACCGGGGGGAAAACATTCAGTACTTC
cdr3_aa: CASSFNRGENIQYF

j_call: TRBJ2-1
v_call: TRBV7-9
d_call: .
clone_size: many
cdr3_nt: TGTGCCAGCAGCCTAGGACGGGCTCCTTATAATGAGCAGTTCTTC
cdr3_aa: CASSLGRAPYNEQFF

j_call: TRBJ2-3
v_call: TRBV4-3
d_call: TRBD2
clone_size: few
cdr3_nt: TGCGCCAGCAGCCAATACGGACTAGCGGGGAGCACAGATACGCAGTATTTT
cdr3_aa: CASSQYGLAGSTDTQYF

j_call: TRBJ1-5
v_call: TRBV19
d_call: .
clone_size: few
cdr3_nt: TGTGCCAGTAGTATCCAAAGAGCAAATCAGCCCCAGCATTTT
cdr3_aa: CASSIQRANQPQHF

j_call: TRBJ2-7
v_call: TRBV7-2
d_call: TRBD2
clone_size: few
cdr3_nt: TGTGCCAGCAGCTTAGGAGGACTAGCGGGGTATGGGTACGAGCAGTACTTC
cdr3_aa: CASSLGGLAGYGYEQYF

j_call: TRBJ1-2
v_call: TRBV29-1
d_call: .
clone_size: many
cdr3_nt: TGCAGCGGGTCTGCCGGGGGAACCGGCTACACCTTC
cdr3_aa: CSGSAGGTGYTF

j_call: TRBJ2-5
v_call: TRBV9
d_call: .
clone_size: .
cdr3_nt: TGTGCCAGCAGCGTAGCAGTCCATCAAGAGACCCAGTACTTC
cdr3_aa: CASSVAVHQETQYF

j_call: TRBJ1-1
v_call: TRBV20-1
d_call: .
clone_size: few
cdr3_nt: TGCAGTCCCCGGGGGGCTGATTGGAGGTACACTGAAGCTTTCTTT
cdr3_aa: CSPRGADWRYTEAFF

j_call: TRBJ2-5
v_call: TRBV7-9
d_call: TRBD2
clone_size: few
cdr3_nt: TGTGCCAGCAGTCCAGCCGGCTCGGGGGGAGAGACCCAGTACTTC
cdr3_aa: CASSPAGSGGETQYF

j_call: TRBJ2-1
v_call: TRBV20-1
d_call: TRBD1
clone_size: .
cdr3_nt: TGCAGTGCTAGAGATAGGACAGGGGGCTCGTCCTACAATGAGCAGTTCTTC
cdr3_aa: CSARDRTGGSSYNEQFF

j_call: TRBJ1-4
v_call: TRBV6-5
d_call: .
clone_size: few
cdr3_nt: TGTGCCAGCAGGGCAGGGGAAAAACTGTTTTTT
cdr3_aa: CASRAGEKLFF

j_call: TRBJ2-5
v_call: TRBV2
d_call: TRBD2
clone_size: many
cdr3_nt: TGTGCCACCGGACTAGTCGGGGCGACCCAGTACTTC
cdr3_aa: CATGLVGATQYF

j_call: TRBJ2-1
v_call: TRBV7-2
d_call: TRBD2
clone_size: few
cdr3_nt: TGTGCCAGCAGCGCCCTAGCGGGGGGCACCTACAATGAGCAGTTCTTC
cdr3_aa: CASSALAGGTYNEQFF

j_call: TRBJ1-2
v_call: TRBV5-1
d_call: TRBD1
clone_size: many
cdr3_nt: TGCGCCAGCAGCTATGACAGGGGTGGCTACACCTTC
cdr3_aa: CASSYDRGGYTF

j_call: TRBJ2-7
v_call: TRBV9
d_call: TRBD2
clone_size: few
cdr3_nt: TGTGCCAGCAGCGTAGATCAGGGAGGGTACGAGCAGTACTTC
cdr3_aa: CASSVDQGGYEQYF

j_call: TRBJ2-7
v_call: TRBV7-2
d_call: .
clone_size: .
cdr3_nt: TGTGCCAGCAGCTTACGACCCGATAGTCGCGAGCAGTACTTC
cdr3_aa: CASSLRPDSREQYF

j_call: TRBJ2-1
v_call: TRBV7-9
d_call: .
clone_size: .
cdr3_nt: TGTGCCAGCAGGTTGGGCGCGGTGAACAATGAGCAGTTCTTC
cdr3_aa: CASRLGAVNNEQFF

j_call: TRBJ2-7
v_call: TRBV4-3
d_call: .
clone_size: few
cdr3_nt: TGCGCCAGCAGCCAAGATTCGCGGGGAGCTTACGAGCAGTACTTC
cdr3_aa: CASSQDSRGAYEQYF

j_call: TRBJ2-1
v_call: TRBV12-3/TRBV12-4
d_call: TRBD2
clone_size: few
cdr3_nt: TGTGCCAGCAGTTTAGACGGGGGGGCCGTGGGCGATGAGCAGTTCTTC
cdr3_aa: CASSLDGGAVGDEQFF

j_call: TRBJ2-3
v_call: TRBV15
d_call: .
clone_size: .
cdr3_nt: TGTGCCACCAGCAGAGATCCGGGGAGCTTGGATACGCAGTATTTT
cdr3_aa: CATSRDPGSLDTQYF

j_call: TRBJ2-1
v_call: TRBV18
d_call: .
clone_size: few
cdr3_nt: TGTGCCAGCTCACTCCAGGACAGACCTGGGGAGCAGTTCTTC
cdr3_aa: CASSLQDRPGEQFF

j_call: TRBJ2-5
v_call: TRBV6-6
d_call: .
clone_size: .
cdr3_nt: TGTGCCAGCAGCCCCCCCCAAGAGACCCAGTACTTC
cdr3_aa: CASSPPQETQYF

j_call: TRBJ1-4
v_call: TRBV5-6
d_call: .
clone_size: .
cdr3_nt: TGTGCCAGCAGTTTTTGGGGGACGTACGCAACTAATGAAAAACTGTTTTTT
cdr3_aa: CASSFWGTYATNEKLFF

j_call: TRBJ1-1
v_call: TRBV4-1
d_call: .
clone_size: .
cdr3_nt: TGCGCCACCTGGGGGGGGGACGATGAGTTCTTT
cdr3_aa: CATWGGDDEFF

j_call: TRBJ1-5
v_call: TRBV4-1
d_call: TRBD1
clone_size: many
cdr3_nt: TGCGCCAGCAGCCAGCCGGGACAGGGTCCCAATCAGCCCCAGCATTTT
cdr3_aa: CASSQPGQGPNQPQHF

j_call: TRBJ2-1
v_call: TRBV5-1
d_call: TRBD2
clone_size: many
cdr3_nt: TGCGCCAGCAGCTCGAAAGGACTAGCGGGGGCCACAGGGTACAATGAGCAGTTCTTC
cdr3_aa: CASSSKGLAGATGYNEQFF

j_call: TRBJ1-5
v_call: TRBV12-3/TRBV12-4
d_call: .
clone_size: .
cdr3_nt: TGTGCCAGCTCCACCACGGGTCCTTATCAGCCCCAGCATTTT
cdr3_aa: CASSTTGPYQPQHF

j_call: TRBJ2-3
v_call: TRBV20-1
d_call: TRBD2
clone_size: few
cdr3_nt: TGCAGTGCTCCGCGCGGGGGATCTTACACAGATACGCAGTATTTT
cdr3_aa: CSAPRGGSYTDTQYF

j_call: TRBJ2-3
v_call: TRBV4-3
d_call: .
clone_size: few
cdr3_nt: TGCGCCAGCAGCCAAGATTCCGCCCCACAGGGAGCGCAGTATTTT
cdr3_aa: CASSQDSAPQGAQYF

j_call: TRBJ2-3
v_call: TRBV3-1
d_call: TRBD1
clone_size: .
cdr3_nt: TGTGCCAGCAGCCAAGGCCCGACAGGGGGGCAGGATACGCAGTATTTT
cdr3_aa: CASSQGPTGGQDTQYF

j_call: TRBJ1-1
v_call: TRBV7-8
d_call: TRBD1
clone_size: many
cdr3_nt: TGTGCCAGCAGCTCAGACAGGGACACTGAAGCTTTCTTT
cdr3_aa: CASSSDRDTEAFF

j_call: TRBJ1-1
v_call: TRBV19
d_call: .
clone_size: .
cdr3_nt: TGTGCCAGTCTAAATACTTGGCGGGGAGCTTTCTTT
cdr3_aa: CASLNTWRGAFF

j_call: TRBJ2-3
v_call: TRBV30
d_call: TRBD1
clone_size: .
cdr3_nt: TGTGCCTGGAGTGTACAGGGGGCAGATACGCAGTATTTT
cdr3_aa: CAWSVQGADTQYF

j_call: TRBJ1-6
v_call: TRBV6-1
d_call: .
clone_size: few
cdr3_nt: TGTGCCAGCAGTGATAAATGGGGCTCACCCCTCCACTTT
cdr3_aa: CASSDKWGSPLHF

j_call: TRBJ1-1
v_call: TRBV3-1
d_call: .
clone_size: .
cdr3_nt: TGTGCCAGCAGCCAAGTTGGGGGAGGGTTAACTGAAGCTTTCTTT
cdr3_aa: CASSQVGGGLTEAFF

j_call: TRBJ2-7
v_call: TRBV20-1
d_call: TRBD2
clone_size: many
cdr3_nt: TGCAGTGCCCTAGCGGGGGGGAGCTCCTACGAGCAGTACTTC
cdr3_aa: CSALAGGSSYEQYF

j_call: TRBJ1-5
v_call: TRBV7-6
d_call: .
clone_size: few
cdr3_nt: TGTGCCACCGATCAGCCCCAGCATTTT
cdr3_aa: CATDQPQHF

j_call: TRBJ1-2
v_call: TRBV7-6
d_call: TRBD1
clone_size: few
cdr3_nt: TGTGCCAGCAGCTCCTTACAGGGGAGAGGCTACACCTTC
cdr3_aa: CASSSLQGRGYTF

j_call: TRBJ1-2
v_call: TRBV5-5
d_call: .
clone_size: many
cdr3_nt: TGTGCCAGCAGCCCCCGGGGTGCCCTGGACTATGGCTACACCTTC
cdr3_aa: CASSPRGALDYGYTF

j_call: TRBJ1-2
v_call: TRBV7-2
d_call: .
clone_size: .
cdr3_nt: TGTGCCAGCAGCTTAGGTCGGACAGAGGGCCTCTATGGCTACACCTTC
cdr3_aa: CASSLGRTEGLYGYTF

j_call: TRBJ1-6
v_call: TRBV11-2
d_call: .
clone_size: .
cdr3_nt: TGTGCCAGCAGCGCCATCCTGAGCTCCTATAATTCACCCCTCCACTTT
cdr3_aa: CASSAILSSYNSPLHF

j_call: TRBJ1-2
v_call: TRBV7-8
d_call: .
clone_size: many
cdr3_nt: TGTGCCAGCAGCTTCAGGAGTGATGGCTACACCTTC
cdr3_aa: CASSFRSDGYTF

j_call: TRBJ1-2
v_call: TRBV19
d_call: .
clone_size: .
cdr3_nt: TGTGCCAGTAGTATAGATGGATCTTCGGGGGACTATGGCTACACCTTC
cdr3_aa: CASSIDGSSGDYGYTF

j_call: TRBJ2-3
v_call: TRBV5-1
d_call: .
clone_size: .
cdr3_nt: TGCGCCAGCAGCTTGGTACAGACAGATACGCAGTATTTT
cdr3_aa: CASSLVQTDTQYF

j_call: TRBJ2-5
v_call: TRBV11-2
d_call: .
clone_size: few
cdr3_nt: TGTGCCAGCAGCCTACGAAGTCAGGGGGAGACCCAGTACTTC
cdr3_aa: CASSLRSQGETQYF

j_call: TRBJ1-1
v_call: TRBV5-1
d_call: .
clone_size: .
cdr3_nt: TGCGCCAGCAGCTTGATACGGGGGTCCACTGAAGCTTTCTTT
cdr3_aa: CASSLIRGSTEAFF